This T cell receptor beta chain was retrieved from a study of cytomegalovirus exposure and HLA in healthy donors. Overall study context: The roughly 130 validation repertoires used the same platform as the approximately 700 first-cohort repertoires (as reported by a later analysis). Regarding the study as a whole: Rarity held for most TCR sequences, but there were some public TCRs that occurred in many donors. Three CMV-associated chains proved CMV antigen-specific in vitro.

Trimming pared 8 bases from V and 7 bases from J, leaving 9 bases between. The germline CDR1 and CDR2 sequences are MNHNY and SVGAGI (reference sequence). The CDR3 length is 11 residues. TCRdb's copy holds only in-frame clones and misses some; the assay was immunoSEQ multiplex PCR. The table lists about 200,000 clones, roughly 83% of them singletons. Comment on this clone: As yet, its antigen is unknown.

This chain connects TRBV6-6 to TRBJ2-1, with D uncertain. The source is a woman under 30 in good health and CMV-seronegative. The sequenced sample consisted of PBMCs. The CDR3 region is CASALLNEQFF. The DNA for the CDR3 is TGTGCCAGCGCCCTCCTTAATGAGCAGTTCTTC.